These 7 T cell receptor beta chains share one sample of origin, sequenced in a study of T cell responses to AZD1222 COVID-19 vaccine. TCRdb's table, derived via immunoSEQ multiplex PCR, lists solely in-frame clones and lacks some. The data hold 80,000 to 100,000 clones, with approximately 85% observed a single time. Sequencing used peripheral blood, obtained 28 days after the second AZD1222 dose. The receptors shown here come from an adult who received the AZD1222 COVID-19 vaccine.

This clone was counted between two and nine times. This rearrangement joins TRBV14 to TRBJ1-1; D call uncertain. The CDR3 is made up of 15 amino acids. Germline-derived CDR1 and CDR2 are SGHDN and FVKESK. V gave up 5 bases and J gave up 2 bases, with 15 bases separating them. Written as DNA, the CDR3 is TGTGCCAGCAGCGCGACGAGATGGGCAAACACTGAAGCTTTCTTT. Amino acid sequence: CASSATRWANTEAFF.

The V call is TRBV5-6, the J call TRBJ2-7; 9 bases map to TRBD1. Germline V CDR1 and CDR2: SGHDT, YYEEEE. Trimming removed 0 bases from V and 3 bases from J; junction bases left unmatched: 13. The CDR3 loop spans 18 amino acids. The CDR3 is CASSLEGYVRDRDYEQYF. The DNA for the CDR3 is TGTGCCAGCAGCTTGGAAGGTTATGTGCGGGACAGGGACTACGAGCAGTACTTC.

Here the CDR3 reads CASSLGQGEAFF. DNA of the CDR3: TGTGCCAGCAGCTTGGGACAGGGTGAAGCTTTCTTT. The V gene is TRBV5-5, the J gene TRBJ1-1, with TRBD1 identical over 7 bases. Germline assignment: CDR1 SGHKS and CDR2 YYEKEE (reference sequence). This CDR3 is 12 amino acids long. V shed 0 bases, J shed 7 bases, and the junction held 0 bases outside the gene matches.

The chain has TRBV11-3 and TRBJ2-2, with 7 bases fitting TRBD2. The CDR3 contains 17 residues. Germline CDR1 is SGHNT and CDR2 is YENEEA. Germline trimming cut 5 bases from V and 3 bases from J; bases unmatched to any gene: 12. CDR3 coding DNA: TGTGCCAGCAGCCAACGGGAGGCAGGGAGATACACCGGGGAGCTGTTTTTT. Translated, it gives CASSQREAGRYTGELFF.

The chain carries TRBV7-2 and TRBJ2-1; 9 nucleotides line up with TRBD2. CDR1 is SGHTA, CDR2 FQGNSA, per germline. After removal of 1 base from V and 6 bases from J, the junction contained 4 bases not matched to a gene. The CDR3 extends over 15 amino acids. The CDR3 DNA is TGTGCCAGCAGCTTAGTGGCGGGAGGGGGCAATGAGCAGTTCTTC. Its protein is CASSLVAGGGNEQFF.

This sequence joins TRBV5-1 and TRBJ1-5; D not resolved. The CDR3 contains 15 residues. Trimming shortened V by 1 base and J by 6 bases, and 14 bases separated the two germline ends. The germline V gene encodes CDR1 SGHRS and CDR2 YFSETQ. CDR3 amino acids: CASSLSGDGVQPQHF. In DNA, the CDR3 is TGCGCCAGCAGCTTGAGCGGAGACGGGGTTCAGCCCCAGCATTTT.

The V and J genes are TRBV7-2 and TRBJ1-5; TRBD1 matches 9 bases. The CDR3 is 17 residues long. V shed 1 base and J 0 bases; nucleotides not matched to a gene: 4. Germline CDR1 and CDR2: SGHTA and FQGNSA. The CDR3 reads CASSLGTGASSNQPQHF. In DNA, the CDR3 is TGTGCCAGCAGCTTAGGGACAGGGGCCTCTAGCAATCAGCCCCAGCATTTT.